This T cell receptor (beta chain) came from a study of blood T cell repertoires in COVID-19. The wider study: T cells, B-cell-depleted T cells, or PBMCs provided the cDNA or gDNA that served as material.

As processed by the authors: Quantification of nucleated cells was approximated via reference gene primer amplification. Here immunoSEQ multiplex PCR was the method, and the copy in TCRdb shows in-frame clones only, minus some. V and J calls and clone size are as listed in that table; D and trimming were resolved from the DNA. Of 210,000 or so clones listed, 83% are singletons. Germline-derived CDR1 and CDR2 are LGHNA and YSLEER. CDR3 size: 18 residues. Trimming at V came to 1 base and at J to 7 bases, leaving 15 bases not matched to a gene. The Seattle site enrolled patients during active infection and followed them longitudinally.

The V and J genes are TRBV4-3 and TRBJ2-3; 9 positions match TRBD2. The source material was peripheral blood. The receptor was derived from a woman aged 25 to 45 with COVID-19, enrolled during active disease. CDR3 nucleotides: TGCGCCAGCAGCCAAGCCCCTGGTGGAGCGGGGGGCGTAAATACGCAGTATTTT. Translation gives CASSQAPGGAGGVNTQYF.